A selection of T cell receptor beta chains follows, all from one sample in a study of blood T cell repertoires in COVID-19. Sequenced by immunoSEQ multiplex PCR; TCRdb stores in-frame clones only, minus some. Altogether a few hundred thousand clones are present, 80% to 90% being singletons, with the ten largest covering around 0.92%. Input material: peripheral blood. These receptors originate from a young man with COVID-19, enrolled during active disease. Both conserved end residues are trimmed from each CDR3. D genes are given only for firm matches.

v_call,d_call,j_call,cdr3_aa
TRBV24-1,-,TRBJ2-3,ATSGRAVDTQY
TRBV10-1,TRBD1,TRBJ2-7,ASSGQGPYEQY
TRBV9,-,TRBJ1-2,ASSPMNYGYT
TRBV20-1,-,TRBJ2-5,SASVPGVETQY
TRBV5-6,-,TRBJ2-7,ASSLGTFTSSYEQY
TRBV6-5,-,TRBJ1-3,ASISGNGNTIY
TRBV3-1/TRBV3-2,TRBD1,TRBJ2-5,ASSQEPRDRGTEETQY
TRBV7-9,-,TRBJ1-3,ASSTNRDSGNTIY
TRBV19,-,TRBJ2-1,ASSQSLYNEQF
TRBV9,TRBD2,TRBJ2-2,ASSVRLGGSIANTGELF
TRBV6-5,-,TRBJ2-2,ASGHTNTGELF
TRBV4-1,TRBD2,TRBJ2-3,ASSHRLAGGGGTDTQY
TRBV6-6,TRBD2,TRBJ2-2,ASSLFPGLSNTGELF
TRBV5-1,-,TRBJ1-5,ASSLDGGDWQPQH
TRBV7-2,-,TRBJ2-7,ASSLRHRATQEYEQY
TRBV19,TRBD2,TRBJ2-7,ATSGRRASSYEQY
TRBV5-1,-,TRBJ2-1,ASTLQGSSYNEQF
TRBV10-1,TRBD1,TRBJ2-5,ASSEGTGGIETQY
TRBV9,TRBD2,TRBJ2-1,ASSDGLAVNEQF
TRBV6-5,TRBD1,TRBJ2-7,ASSLRQGSVHEQY
TRBV7-8,TRBD1,TRBJ1-2,ASSLGQGGAYGYT
TRBV5-4,TRBD2,TRBJ2-3,ASSRELAGGPGDTQY
TRBV3-1/TRBV3-2,TRBD1,TRBJ2-1,ASSQTGGEQF
TRBV11-3,-,TRBJ2-7,ASSSDTYEQY
TRBV6-5,-,TRBJ2-7,ASSYSWAGSHEQY
TRBV11-3,TRBD1,TRBJ1-1,ASSPRTGKNTEAF
TRBV11-3,TRBD2,TRBJ2-7,ASSLEGSWGGSSYEQY
TRBV3-1/TRBV3-2,TRBD1,TRBJ2-7,ASSQGDRVYEQY
TRBV5-8,-,TRBJ1-6,ASSFWSGNGRSPLH
TRBV6-4,-,TRBJ1-1,ASSEAGNTEAF
TRBV6-1,-,TRBJ1-4,ASSEVRAINEKLF
TRBV6-5,-,TRBJ1-5,ASASGASNQPQH
TRBV7-2,TRBD2,TRBJ2-3,ASSIPGLENTQY
TRBV6-4,TRBD1,TRBJ1-6,ASSDSGTGDSPLH
TRBV5-1,-,TRBJ2-3,ASSPPTASTDTQY
TRBV5-5,-,TRBJ2-5,ASFSERALGETQY
TRBV10-3,TRBD2,TRBJ2-7,AISEWASGTYEQY
TRBV27,TRBD2,TRBJ2-3,ASSPISLAGGTDTQY
TRBV28,-,TRBJ2-7,ATRGTSSYEQY
TRBV4-1,-,TRBJ1-2,ASSHLGQFNYGYT
TRBV6-6,TRBD1,TRBJ1-1,ASKVGGQGGAEAF
TRBV21-1,-,TRBJ1-5,ASMDTTYQPQH
TRBV29-1,-,TRBJ2-1,SLRGARDYNEQF
TRBV29-1,-,TRBJ2-1,SVAVGDTYNEQF
TRBV2,TRBD2,TRBJ2-7,ASSATSGGSYEQY
TRBV3-1/TRBV3-2,TRBD2,TRBJ2-7,ASSQRLADSYEQY
TRBV5-6,-,TRBJ2-3,ASSLTGTDTQY
TRBV7-6,-,TRBJ2-5,ASTPWAQETQY
TRBV5-4,TRBD2,TRBJ2-5,ASTLRAGETETQY
TRBV6-6,-,TRBJ1-1,ASRTEVTFTEAF
TRBV3-1/TRBV3-2,-,TRBJ2-5,ASSQGFSGTQETQY
TRBV7-2,TRBD2,TRBJ2-6,ASSTSGGSSGANVLT
TRBV2,-,TRBJ2-3,ASNPRGAGTDTQY
TRBV19,-,TRBJ1-3,ASSISRSSGNTIY